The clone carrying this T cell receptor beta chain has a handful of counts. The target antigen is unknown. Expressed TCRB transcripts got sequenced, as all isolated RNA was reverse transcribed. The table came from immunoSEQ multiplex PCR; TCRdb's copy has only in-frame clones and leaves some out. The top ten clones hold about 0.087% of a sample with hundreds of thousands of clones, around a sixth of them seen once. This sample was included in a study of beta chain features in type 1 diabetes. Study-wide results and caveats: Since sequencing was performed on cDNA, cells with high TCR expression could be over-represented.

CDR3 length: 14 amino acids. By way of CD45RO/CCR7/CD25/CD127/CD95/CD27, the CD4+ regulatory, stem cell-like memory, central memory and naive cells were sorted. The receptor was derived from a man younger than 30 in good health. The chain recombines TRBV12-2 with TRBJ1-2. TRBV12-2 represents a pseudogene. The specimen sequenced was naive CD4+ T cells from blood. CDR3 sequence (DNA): TGTGCAAGTCGCTTAGAAGTACTCGACTATGGCTACACCTTC. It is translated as CASRLEVLDYGYTF.